The T cell receptor (beta chain) described here comes from a study of T-cell reconstitution after alpha-beta-depleted transplantation in children. General observations from the study: It was reported that alpha-beta T cells came from several hundred expanded graft clones (about two months after transplant). Among T cells one year after transplant, newly produced cells accounted for most counts and diversity. Where some patients showed high TCRbeta diversity at day 60, it came from recipient T cells and thymic progenitors that had survived.

Turning to this clonotype: Its specificity is not known.

CDR3 size: 14 residues. Germline V gives CDR1 MNHEY, CDR2 SMNVEV (reference sequence). The V gene end was trimmed by 0 bases and the J gene end by 5 bases; junction bases not matched to a gene: 3. A TCRbeta library incorporating unique molecular identifiers was prepared. TCRdb re-called the PCR reads with MiXCR, one entry per CDR3 protein. The sample has 120,000 to 150,000 distinct CDR3 sequences; 8% to 10% are singletons. The source is a female patient aged 2-9 years who had a stem cell transplant for congenital amegakaryocytic thrombocytopenia, so the T cells may come from the graft donor. The chain employs TRBV27 and TRBJ2-7; 8 nucleotides match TRBD1. The source was PBMCs, mostly from graft donor cells, collected 180 days after TCRalphabeta/CD19-depleted stem cell transplant. CDR3 DNA sequence: TGTGCCAGCAGTTTATCTATGACAGGGGACGAGCAGTACTTC. Its protein product is CASSLSMTGDEQYF.